This T cell receptor beta chain was identified during a study of blood T cell repertoires in COVID-19. Only in-frame clones appear in the TCRdb table, and some are missing; sequencing was by immunoSEQ multiplex PCR. The sample records approximately 290,000 clones, 85% to 90% being singletons. Sequencing was done on a sample of peripheral blood. The receptor comes from a woman in her twenties or thirties with COVID-19, enrolled during active disease.

CDR3 residues: CASSSGAGYTF. The DNA of the CDR3 is TGTGCCAGCAGCTCTGGGGCTGGCTACACCTTC. This chain links TRBV5-6 with TRBJ1-2; a weak D match, TRBD1 (5 bases). Trimming pared 3 bases from V and 7 bases from J, leaving 7 bases between. Germline CDR1 reads SGHDT; CDR2 reads YYEEEE. This CDR3 is 11 amino acids long.